This entry features one T cell receptor beta chain sequence. This specimen comes from a study of blood T cell repertoires in COVID-19. Turning to the study itself: The cDNA or gDNA used as material had been derived from T cells, B-cell-depleted T cells, or PBMCs.

The data were produced by immunoSEQ multiplex PCR, yet TCRdb's version contains in-frame clones alone and is incomplete. The sample holds approximately 230,000 clones, roughly 91% seen once. The sample consisted of PBMCs or T cells enriched from blood (not recorded which). The sequence derives from a woman aged 30 to 39 who had recovered from COVID-19.

The CDR3 protein is CASSVGSGRGNEQFF. DNA for the CDR3: TGTGCCAGCAGCGTAGGGAGCGGGAGAGGCAATGAGCAGTTCTTC. The rearrangement joins TRBV9 to TRBJ2-1; 8 bases map to TRBD2. The V and J ends lost 0 bases and 6 bases, in that order; junction bases with no gene match: 5. The CDR3 length is 15 residues. CDR1 SGDLS and CDR2 YYNGEE come from the germline V gene.